This TCR beta chain was found in a study of blood T cell repertoires in COVID-19. Whole-study context: Acute and convalescent COVID-19 specimens originated in the United States, Italy and Spain. PBMCs, B-cell-depleted T cells, or T cells provided the cDNA or gDNA that made up the material.

The J segment lost 4 bases and the V segment lost 6 bases, leaving 6 bases of the junction unmatched. Germline CDR1 reads SGHTA; CDR2 reads FQGNSA. CDR3 length equals 15 residues. Original data processing: Using reference gene primer amplification, nucleated cell counts were estimated. Profiling relied on immunoSEQ multiplex PCR, and the TCRdb table lists in-frame clones only, not all of them. Clone size and V and J calls were adopted from that table, with D and trimming inferred from the DNA. Of some 200,000 clones in the sample, about nine tenths are singletons; the top ten hold about 6%. The sequencing input was peripheral blood. V usage is TRBV7-2 and J usage is TRBJ2-5; 12 bases fit TRBD2. This receptor was identified in a man older than 75 with acute or convalescent COVID-19. The CDR3 reads CASRSTSGRRETQYF. CDR3 sequence (DNA): TGTGCCAGCAGAAGTACTAGCGGGAGGAGAGAGACCCAGTACTTC.